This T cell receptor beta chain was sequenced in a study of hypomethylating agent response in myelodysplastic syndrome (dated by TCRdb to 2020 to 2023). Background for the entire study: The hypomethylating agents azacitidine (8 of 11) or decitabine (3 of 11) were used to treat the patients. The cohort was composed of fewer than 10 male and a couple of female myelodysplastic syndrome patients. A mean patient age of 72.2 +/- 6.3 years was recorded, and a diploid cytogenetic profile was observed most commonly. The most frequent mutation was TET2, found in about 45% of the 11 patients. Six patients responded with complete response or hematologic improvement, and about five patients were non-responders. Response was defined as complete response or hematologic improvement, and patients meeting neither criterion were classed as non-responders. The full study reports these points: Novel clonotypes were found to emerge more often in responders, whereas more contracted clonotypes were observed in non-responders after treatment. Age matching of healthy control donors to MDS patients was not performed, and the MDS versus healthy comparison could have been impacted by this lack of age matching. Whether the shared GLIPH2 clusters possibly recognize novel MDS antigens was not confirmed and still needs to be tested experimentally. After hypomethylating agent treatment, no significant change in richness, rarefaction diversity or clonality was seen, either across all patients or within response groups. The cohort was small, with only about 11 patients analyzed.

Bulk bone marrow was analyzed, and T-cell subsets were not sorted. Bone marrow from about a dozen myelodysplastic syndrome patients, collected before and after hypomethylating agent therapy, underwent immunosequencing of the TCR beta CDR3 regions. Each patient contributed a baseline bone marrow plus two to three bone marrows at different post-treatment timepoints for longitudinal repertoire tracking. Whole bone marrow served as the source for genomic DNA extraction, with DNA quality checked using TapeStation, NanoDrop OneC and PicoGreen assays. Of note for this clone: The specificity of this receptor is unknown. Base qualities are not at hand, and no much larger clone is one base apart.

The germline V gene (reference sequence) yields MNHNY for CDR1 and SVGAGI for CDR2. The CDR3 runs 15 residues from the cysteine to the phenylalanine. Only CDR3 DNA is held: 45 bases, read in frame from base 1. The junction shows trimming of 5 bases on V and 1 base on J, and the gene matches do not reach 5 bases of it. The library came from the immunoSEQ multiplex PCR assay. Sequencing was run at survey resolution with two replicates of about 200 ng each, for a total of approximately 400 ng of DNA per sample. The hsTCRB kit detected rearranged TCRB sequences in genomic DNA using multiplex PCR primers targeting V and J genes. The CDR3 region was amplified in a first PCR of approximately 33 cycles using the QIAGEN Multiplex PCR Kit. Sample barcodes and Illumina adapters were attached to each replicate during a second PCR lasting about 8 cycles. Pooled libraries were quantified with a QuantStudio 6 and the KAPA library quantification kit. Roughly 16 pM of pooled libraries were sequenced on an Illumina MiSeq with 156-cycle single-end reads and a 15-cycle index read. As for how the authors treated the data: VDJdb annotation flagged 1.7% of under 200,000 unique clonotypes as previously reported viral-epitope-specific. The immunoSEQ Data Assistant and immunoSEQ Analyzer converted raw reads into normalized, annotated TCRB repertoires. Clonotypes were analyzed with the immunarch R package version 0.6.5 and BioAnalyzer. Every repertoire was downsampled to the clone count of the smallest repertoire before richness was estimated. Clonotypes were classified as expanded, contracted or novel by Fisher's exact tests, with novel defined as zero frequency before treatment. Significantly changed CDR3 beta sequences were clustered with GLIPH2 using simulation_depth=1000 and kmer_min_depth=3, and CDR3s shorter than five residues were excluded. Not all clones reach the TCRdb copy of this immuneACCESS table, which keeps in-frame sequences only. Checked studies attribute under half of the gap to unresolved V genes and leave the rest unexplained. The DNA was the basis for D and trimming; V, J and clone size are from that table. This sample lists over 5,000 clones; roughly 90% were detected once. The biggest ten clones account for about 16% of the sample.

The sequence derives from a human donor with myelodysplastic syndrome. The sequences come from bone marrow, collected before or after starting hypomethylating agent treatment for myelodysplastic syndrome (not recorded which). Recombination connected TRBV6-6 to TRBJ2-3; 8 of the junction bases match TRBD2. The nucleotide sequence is TGTGCCAGCAGTACCCCGGGGGGGGGCACAGATACGCAGTATTTT. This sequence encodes CASSTPGGGTDTQYF.